Below, one T cell receptor (beta chain) is given with its context. Its specificity is unknown. This sample was taken from a study of T cell responses to AZD1222 COVID-19 vaccine. Background on the study: Second-dose timings of about 4 or about 12 weeks were pooled.

TCRdb's table, derived via immunoSEQ multiplex PCR, lists solely in-frame clones and lacks some. The sample has roughly 190,000 clones, about 92% seen once. General study points: Regions left unmutated in variants are reportedly the target of nearly half of spike-specific TCRs. Donors were largely white British and mainly female; clonal diversity was possibly underestimated. Baseline serology detected seropositivity in only 5 or 6 AZD1222 recipients.

The sample consisted of peripheral blood, taken on day 0 of AZD1222 vaccination. This clonotype was sampled from an adult in good health.

The DNA of the CDR3 is TGTGCCAGCAGCGTAGACGGGGCAGGGCGGGGAGCTTTCTTT. Translating it yields CASSVDGAGRGAFF. V and J are TRBV9 and TRBJ1-1; possible D gene TRBD1, 5 bases. The CDR3 covers 14 residues. The germline gives CDR1 SGDLS, CDR2 YYNGEE. V was trimmed by 0 bases and J by 10 bases, leaving 16 bases between them.